The 13 T cell receptor beta chains presented below share a single source sample, sequenced in a study of T cell responses to AZD1222 COVID-19 vaccine. Only in-frame clones appear in the TCRdb table, and some are missing; sequencing was by immunoSEQ multiplex PCR. The table has 100,000 to 150,000 clones, roughly 92% seen once; the top ten hold about 1.1%. The source material was peripheral blood, sampled 28 days after the second AZD1222 dose. The receptor set was obtained from an adult who received the AZD1222 COVID-19 vaccine.

The chain combines TRBV5-1 with TRBJ1-2, with 8 positions matching TRBD1. V lost 6 bases and J lost 4; bases outside the gene matches: 11. The CDR3 length is 15 residues. The germline CDR1 and CDR2 sequences are SGHRS and YFSETQ. The DNA for the CDR3 is TGCGCCAGCACCCCGGACAGGGCCGTGATCTATGGCTACACCTTC. Translation: CASTPDRAVIYGYTF.

The V call is TRBV9, the J call TRBJ2-7, with 7 bases aligning to TRBD1. CDR1 is SGDLS, CDR2 YYNGEE, per germline. J lost 4 bases, V lost 3 bases, and 10 bases had no gene match. The CDR3 is made up of 15 amino acids. This chain's CDR3 is CASSAVQGPPYEQYF. Written as DNA, the CDR3 is TGTGCCAGCAGCGCTGTACAGGGGCCGCCTTACGAGCAGTACTTC.

The rearrangement links TRBV28 to TRBJ1-4, with TRBD1 identical over 7 bases. After removal of 5 bases from V and 7 bases from J, the junction contained 10 bases not matched to a gene. Looked up from germline, CDR1 is MDHEN and CDR2 is SYDVKM. The length of the CDR3 is 15 residues. This CDR3 reads CASSGETGQREKLFF. DNA of the CDR3: TGTGCCAGCAGTGGGGAGACAGGGCAACGTGAAAAACTGTTTTTT.

The chain links TRBV4-1 to TRBJ2-5; maybe TRBD2 (6 bases). Between the trimmed V and J ends, which lost 0 bases and 2 bases, there was a span of 10 bases. The germline CDR1 and CDR2 sequences are MGHRA and YSYEKL. The CDR3 is 15 residues long. The CDR3 sequence is CASSQEGRYQETQYF. Written as DNA, the CDR3 is TGCGCCAGCAGCCAAGAGGGGAGGTATCAAGAGACCCAGTACTTC.

This clone came up once. The chain joins TRBV11-3 to TRBJ2-1, with 14 bases identical to TRBD2. CDR1 and CDR2 from the germline V gene are SGHNT and YENEEA. V was pared by 5 bases and J by 7 bases, with 7 bases of the junction left unmatched. This CDR3 has 16 residues. CDR3 sequence (DNA): TGTGCCAGCAGCAACCCGACTAGCGGGGGGGCAAATGAGCAGTTCTTC. Residues: CASSNPTSGGANEQFF.

The chain carries TRBV23-1 and TRBJ2-2; 7 bases are shared with TRBD1. TRBV23-1 is reported as an ORF; its role is uncertain. There are 16 residues in the CDR3. Trimming at V came to 0 bases and at J to 0 bases, leaving 1 base not matched to a gene. DNA for the CDR3: TGCGCCAGCAGTCAATCGGGGACAGCGAACACCGGGGAGCTGTTTTTT. It specifies CASSQSGTANTGELFF.

The rearrangement joins TRBV4-2 to TRBJ2-1, with TRBD2 matching 14 bases. Trimming at V came to 3 bases and at J to 6 bases, leaving 1 base not matched to a gene. In germline, CDR1 is LGHNA, CDR2 YNFKEQ. The CDR3 is made up of 15 amino acids. CDR3 bases: TGTGCCAGCAGCCACGGGACTAGCGGGAGCAATGAGCAGTTCTTC. Translation gives CASSHGTSGSNEQFF.

The chain has TRBV7-9 and TRBJ2-3; D is uncertain. Trimming removed 2 bases from V and 0 bases from J, with 12 bases in between. The CDR3 extends over 16 amino acids. The germline gives CDR1 SEHNR, CDR2 FQNEAQ (reference sequence). CDR3 protein: CASSLPSAESTDTQYF. The DNA of the CDR3 is TGTGCCAGCAGCTTACCCTCTGCGGAGAGCACAGATACGCAGTATTTT. The whole variable domain, remainder taken from reference TRBV7-9 and TRBJ2-3, is DTGVSQNPRHKITKRGQNVTFRCDPISEHNRLYWYRQTLGQGPEFLTYFQNEAQLEKSRLLSDRFSAERPKGSFSTLEIQRTEQGDSAMYLCASSLPSAESTDTQYFGPGTRLTVL.

The gene calls are TRBV20-1 and TRBJ2-7; possible D gene TRBD1, 5 bases. V shed 3 bases and J shed 2 bases, with 20 bases lying between them. The CDR3 length is 16 residues. From germline, CDR1 is DFQATT and CDR2 SNEGSKA (reference sequence). The CDR3 reads CSASSAGPGTAYEQYF. The CDR3 DNA reads as TGCAGTGCTAGTTCGGCAGGGCCAGGTACAGCCTACGAGCAGTACTTC.

The chain uses TRBV2 and TRBJ1-1, with D possibly being TRBD1 (6 bases). Trimming took off 5 bases at V and 0 bases at J, with 10 bases between the two ends. CDR1 is SNHLY, CDR2 FYNNEI, per germline. The CDR3 extends over 14 amino acids. This chain's CDR3 is CASSHRVLNTEAFF. CDR3 bases: TGTGCCAGCAGTCACAGGGTTCTGAACACTGAAGCTTTCTTT.

The chain has TRBV30 and TRBJ1-2, with a weak D call TRBD1 (5 bases). This CDR3 contains 14 residues. The V gene lost 7 bases and the J gene lost 5 bases, with 20 bases spanning the gap. From germline, CDR1 is GTSNPN and CDR2 SVGIG (reference sequence). The CDR3 is CASTWAGKAYGYTF. The CDR3 DNA reads as TGTGCCTCCACTTGGGCAGGGAAGGCTTATGGCTACACCTTC.

V and J are TRBV19 and TRBJ1-2, with TRBD1 identical over 10 bases. The V gene end was trimmed by 7 bases and the J gene end by 6 bases; junction bases not matched to a gene: 8. The V gene's germline CDR1 is LNHDA and CDR2 SQIVND (reference sequence). The length of the CDR3 is 14 residues. DNA of the CDR3: TGTGCCAGTACCCGTATGGACAGGGGGAATGGCTACACCTTC. Its protein product is CASTRMDRGNGYTF.

This chain uses TRBV3-1 (or the pseudogene TRBV3-2) with TRBJ2-1; 13 bases are shared with TRBD2. Germline V lookup: CDR1 LGHDT, CDR2 YNNKEL (reference sequence). The V and J ends lost 1 base and 7 bases, in that order; junction bases with no gene match: 4. The CDR3 spans 16 residues. CDR3 coding DNA: TGTGCCAGCAGCCAAGGAGGACTAGCGGGGGAGAATGAGCAGTTCTTC. This translates into CASSQGGLAGENEQFF.